What follows are 25 T cell receptor beta chains derived from one specimen sequenced in a study of shared clonotypes between healthy human individuals. Produced via immunoSEQ multiplex PCR; TCRdb's table is partial and in-frame only. This sample has about 180,000 clones; 90% to 95% occur once, and the top ten carry 0.067%. Sequenced: naive CD4+ T cells sorted from blood. The subset was: CD45RA+ positively selected. These receptors were taken from a woman in her 30s in good health.

The chain combines TRBV28 with TRBJ2-5, with D possibly TRBD1 on 6 matching bases. The J call is in doubt because the DNA end fits TRBJ2-7 better. Germline V lookup: CDR1 MDHEN, CDR2 SYDVKM. The CDR3 is made up of 17 amino acids. Written as DNA, the CDR3 is TGTGCCAGCAGGGAAGCCTCCGGGACACCCAGACCCTACGAGCAGTACTTC. It is translated as CASREASGTPRPYEQYF.

This chain joins TRBV5-5 and TRBJ1-3; tentative D call: TRBD1 (5 bases). This CDR3 region has 14 residues. Germline lookup yields CDR1 SGHKS and CDR2 YYEKEE (reference sequence). V was pared by 4 bases and J by 2 bases, with 10 bases between. CDR3 coding DNA: TGTGCCAGCAGCAAGGGACTTACTGGAAACACCATATATTTT. This encodes CASSKGLTGNTIYF.

The gene calls are TRBV14 and TRBJ1-1; D is unresolved. Germline-derived CDR1 and CDR2 are SGHDN and FVKESK. The V and J ends lost 5 bases and 0 bases respectively, with 16 bases between them. CDR3 length: 16 residues. CDR3: CASSFQGGKLNTEAFF. The CDR3 region has the DNA TGTGCCAGCAGCTTCCAAGGTGGCAAACTGAACACTGAAGCTTTCTTT.

The chain joins TRBV27 to TRBJ2-1; maybe TRBD2 (5 bases). V lost 5 bases, J lost 4 bases, and 12 bases lay in between. The CDR3 has 14 residues. Germline assignment: CDR1 MNHEY and CDR2 SMNVEV (reference sequence). The CDR3 bases are TGTGCCAGCAGTCCCCGGGGATTATACAATGAGCAGTTCTTC. Its protein is CASSPRGLYNEQFF.

This chain joins TRBV21-1 and TRBJ2-5; no check of the table's D call, TRBD2, against the DNA was made. The J call is in doubt because the DNA end fits TRBJ2-7 better. TRBV21-1 is a documented pseudogene. CDR3 length: 14 residues. The CDR3 spells CASSNGRNSYEQYF. The CDR3 bases are TGTGCCAGCAGCAACGGTCGTAACTCCTACGAGCAGTACTTC.

The chain carries TRBV28 and TRBJ1-2; D might be TRBD1 (6 bases). Germline V gene lookup returns CDR1 MDHEN and CDR2 SYDVKM. Trimming left V 7 bases short and J 3 bases short, with 21 bases between. The CDR3 is 16 residues long. CDR3 DNA: TGTGCCAGCACGGATTCCCTGGGACAAATTTACTATGGCTACACCTTC. This gives the protein CASTDSLGQIYYGYTF.

V and J are TRBV2 and TRBJ2-7; D is perhaps TRBD2 (5 bases). Germline lookup yields CDR1 SNHLY and CDR2 FYNNEI. Trimming stripped 8 bases from V and 5 bases from J, with 25 bases between. This CDR3 is built from 16 residues. In nucleotides, the CDR3 is TGTGCCAGCCGCAGCCCTAGCCGGGGATTCGAAAACGAGCAGTACTTC. Protein product: CASRSPSRGFENEQYF.

The chain is built from TRBV7-2 and TRBJ1-4; perhaps TRBD1 as D (6 bases). Trimming removed 5 bases at V and 4 bases at J, with 14 bases between. CDR3 length: 15 residues. Germline V CDR1 and CDR2: SGHTA, FQGNSA. The CDR3 coding sequence is TGTGCCAGCAGCCTTACAGGACAGTATAATGAAAAACTGTTTTTT. Translated: CASSLTGQYNEKLFF.

This rearrangement joins TRBV5-4 to TRBJ2-1, with 8 positions matching TRBD2. Trimming at V came to 6 bases and at J to 0 bases, leaving 5 bases not matched to a gene. The CDR3 runs to 15 residues. Germline-derived CDR1 and CDR2 are SGHNT and YYREEE (reference sequence). CDR3 in amino acids: CASTGGAGSYNEQFF. CDR3 DNA: TGTGCCAGCACCGGGGGGGCGGGCTCCTACAATGAGCAGTTCTTC.

The chain recombines TRBV27 with TRBJ1-5; weak D call: TRBD1 (6 bases). V was clipped by 2 bases and J by 4 bases, with 12 bases between them. CDR3 size: 15 residues. CDR1 and CDR2 from the germline V gene are MNHEY and SMNVEV (reference sequence). This CDR3 reads CASSLRGHLNQPQHF. CDR3 coding DNA: TGTGCCAGCAGTTTAAGGGGACACCTTAATCAGCCCCAGCATTTT.

V usage is TRBV11-2 and J usage is TRBJ1-1, with no clear D. Trimming removed 5 bases at V and 2 bases at J, with 6 bases between. CDR1 and CDR2 from the germline V gene are SGHAT and FQNNGV. The CDR3 runs to 12 residues. CDR3 in amino acids: CASSPPNTEAFF. CDR3 DNA: TGTGCCAGCAGCCCCCCCAACACTGAAGCTTTCTTT. The complete variable domain, with remaining parts taken from reference TRBV11-2 and TRBJ1-1, reads EAGVAQSPRYKIIEKRQSVAFWCNPISGHATLYWYQQILGQGPKLLIQFQNNGVVDDSQLPKDRFSAERLKGVDSTLKIQPAKLEDSAVYLCASSPPNTEAFFGQGTRLTVV.

This chain links TRBV28 with TRBJ1-3; D is uncertain. The germline V gene has CDR1 MDHEN and CDR2 SYDVKM. The CDR3 length is 16 residues. Trimming removed 3 bases at V and 6 bases at J, with 18 bases between. The CDR3 sequence: CASSLGLDFLVNTIYF. The CDR3 nucleotides are TGTGCCAGCAGTTTGGGGTTAGACTTTTTGGTAAACACCATATATTTT.

V usage is TRBV11-3 and J usage is TRBJ2-1, with 7 bases matching TRBD1. Germline values: CDR1 SGHNT, CDR2 YENEEA. The CDR3 spans 16 residues. Trimming removed 1 base from V and 5 bases from J; junction bases left unmatched: 8. The CDR3 region is CASSLGDSGSNNEQFF. The CDR3 nucleotides are TGTGCCAGCAGCTTAGGGGACAGTGGCAGCAACAATGAGCAGTTCTTC.

This chain connects TRBV4-1 to TRBJ2-5; D is perhaps TRBD1 or TRBD2 (5 bases each). The CDR3 is 18 residues long. The V end was cut by 0 bases, the J end by 7 bases, with 24 bases between. CDR1 is MGHRA, CDR2 YSYEKL, per germline. The CDR3 protein is CASSQEPSSDLMRGTQYF. CDR3 sequence (DNA): TGCGCCAGCAGCCAAGAACCGAGTAGCGACTTGATGAGGGGGACCCAGTACTTC.

The chain recombines TRBV7-9 with TRBJ2-2; tentative D call: TRBD1 (7 bases). Deletions cut 0 bases from V and 0 bases from J, with 14 bases between. The CDR3 covers 18 residues. Looked up from germline, CDR1 is SEHNR and CDR2 is FQNEAQ (reference sequence). CDR3 coding DNA: TGTGCCAGCAGCTTAGCCAGGGGGGCGGACGCGAACACCGGGGAGCTGTTTTTT. It translates to CASSLARGADANTGELFF.

This chain links TRBV7-3 with TRBJ2-3, with 7 positions matching TRBD1. CDR1 and CDR2 (germline): SGHTA, FQGTGA. The CDR3 runs 15 residues. Trimming at V came to 5 bases and at J to 1 base, leaving 6 bases not matched to a gene. CDR3 DNA: TGTGCCAGCAGCCTACAGGGGATCCGCACAGATACGCAGTATTTT. Translating it yields CASSLQGIRTDTQYF.

This clone was seen just once. This chain links TRBV5-1 with TRBJ2-3, with D perhaps TRBD1 (5 bases). The CDR3 covers 16 residues. Germline V CDR1 and CDR2: SGHRS, YFSETQ. The germline V and J ends were trimmed by 4 bases and 2 bases, with 17 bases remaining between them. CDR3: CASSLPQGHLTDTQYF. CDR3 nucleotides: TGCGCCAGCAGCCTCCCCCAGGGTCACCTCACAGATACGCAGTATTTT.

The rearrangement uses TRBV6-5 and TRBJ2-7; D ambiguous. In germline, CDR1 is MNHEY, CDR2 SVGAGI. The V end was cut by 6 bases, the J end by 7 bases, with 16 bases between. The CDR3 spans 13 residues. The CDR3 here is CASSYEGGREQYF. CDR3 bases: TGTGCCAGCAGCTACGAAGGTGGGCGTGAGCAGTACTTC.

The chain employs TRBV28 and TRBJ1-2, with D perhaps TRBD1 (5 bases). Trimming stripped 6 bases from V and 7 bases from J, with 18 bases between. The CDR3 sequence is 14 residues long. Germline V CDR1 and CDR2: MDHEN, SYDVKM. In nucleotides, the CDR3 is TGTGCCAGCAGCCCGGGACGGCACCCTCTTGGCTACACCTTC. This translates into CASSPGRHPLGYTF.

This clone was detected only once. The V and J genes are TRBV7-9 and TRBJ2-3; a weak D match, TRBD1 (5 bases). The ends were cut back, 0 bases at V and 2 bases at J, with 6 bases in the middle. The CDR3 consists of 14 residues. The germline gives CDR1 SEHNR, CDR2 FQNEAQ (reference sequence). The CDR3 region is CASSLADTTDTQYF. CDR3 DNA sequence: TGTGCCAGCAGCTTAGCGGACACCACAGATACGCAGTATTTT.

V is TRBV28 and J is TRBJ2-7; D may be TRBD1 or TRBD2 (5 bases each). Per the germline V gene, CDR1 is MDHEN and CDR2 is SYDVKM. V was clipped by 5 bases and J by 2 bases, with 13 bases between them. CDR3 length equals 14 residues. The CDR3 DNA sequence: TGTGCCAGCAGTCGAACTAGAGGGGCCTACGAGCAGTACTTC. Residues: CASSRTRGAYEQYF.

This clone was seen a single time. V and J are TRBV5-1 and TRBJ2-7; 9 positions agree with TRBD1. CDR1 and CDR2 (germline): SGHRS, YFSETQ. Losses at the gene ends were 0 bases for V and 1 base for J; bases not matched to a gene: 2. The CDR3 contains 15 residues. The CDR3: CASSLGQGESYEQYF. CDR3 in DNA: TGCGCCAGCAGCTTGGGACAGGGGGAGTCCTACGAGCAGTACTTC.

The chain carries TRBV6-4 and TRBJ2-7; 7 positions agree with TRBD1. Losses at the gene ends were 0 bases for V and 2 bases for J; bases not matched to a gene: 7. The CDR3 is 16 residues long. The germline V gene encodes CDR1 MRHNA and CDR2 SNTAGT. In DNA, the CDR3 is TGTGCCAGCAGTGACTCACTCGGGACAGAGGCCTACGAGCAGTACTTC. It encodes CASSDSLGTEAYEQYF.

The chain recombines TRBV27 with TRBJ2-3, with 11 bases matching TRBD2. The V gene end was trimmed by 7 bases and the J gene end by 6 bases; junction bases not matched to a gene: 9. The CDR3 sequence is 15 residues long. Germline CDR1 MNHEY, CDR2 SMNVEV (reference sequence). The DNA for the CDR3 is TGTGCCAGCACCGAGACTAGCGGGACTTTTGATACGCAGTATTTT. It yields the protein CASTETSGTFDTQYF.

This clone was counted a few times. The chain links TRBV18 to TRBJ2-7; D may match TRBD1 or TRBD2 (5 bases each). The V gene lost 2 bases and the J gene lost 7 bases, with 15 bases spanning the gap. Germline CDR1 KGHSH, CDR2 LQKENI. This CDR3 region has 14 residues. The CDR3 sequence: CASSPGAEAREQYF. Here the CDR3 DNA reads TGTGCCAGCTCACCAGGGGCGGAGGCGAGGGAGCAGTACTTC.